This TCR beta chain was identified during a study of blood T cell repertoires in COVID-19. Measured with immunoSEQ multiplex PCR; TCRdb has only the in-frame clones, and not every one. This table has around 260,000 clones, less than 90% appearing once. Germline assignment: CDR1 SQVTM and CDR2 ANQGSEA. The CDR3 sequence is 14 residues long. V shed 5 bases, J shed 6 bases, and the junction held 10 bases outside the gene matches. Material: peripheral blood. The gene calls are TRBV29-1 and TRBJ1-1; 9 bases align to TRBD1. This clonotype was obtained from a human donor in a cohort sampled during active COVID-19. In DNA, the CDR3 is TGCAGCGTTCGCGACGGGACAGGGAGGGCTGAAGCTTTCTTT. Amino acids: CSVRDGTGRAEAFF.